Detailed here is one TCR beta chain. This specimen comes from a study of blood T cell repertoires in COVID-19. Turning to the study itself: Spain, Italy and the United States supplied samples that represented acute and convalescent COVID-19.

The protocol was immunoSEQ multiplex PCR, while the TCRdb copy is restricted to in-frame clones and leaves out a portion. The sample includes 140,000 or so clones, 75% to 90% of them seen just once. CDR1 is SGHNT, CDR2 YYREEE, per germline (reference sequence). The CDR3 runs 15 residues. The V segment lost 4 bases and the J segment 6 bases; nucleotides outside the gene matches: 6. J is TRBJ2-2 and V is TRBV5-4; 10 bases are shared with TRBD2. Sequenced input: peripheral blood. This sequence was found in a human donor in a cohort sampled during active COVID-19. Here the CDR3 reads CASSRQRGGPGELFF. The CDR3 DNA reads as TGTGCCAGCAGCCGGCAGCGGGGGGGCCCCGGGGAGCTGTTTTTT.